The 18 T cell receptor beta chains below all came from one sample that was sequenced in a study of blood T cell dynamics during melanoma immunotherapy. Time point meaning: pre-treatment baseline. Produced via immunoSEQ multiplex PCR; TCRdb's table is partial and in-frame only. The table includes approximately 13,000 clones, approximately 90% detected once. This specimen was blood, taken from a patient treated with checkpoint blockade. These receptors all stem from a human donor with melanoma.

The chain recombines TRBV2 with TRBJ2-7; D not certain. V lost 4 bases and J 9 bases, leaving 13 bases between the germline ends. The germline V gene has CDR1 SNHLY and CDR2 FYNNEI. The CDR3 length is 12 residues. The CDR3 here is CASSARPLWQYF. The CDR3 DNA follows: TGTGCCAGCAGTGCCAGGCCGCTATGGCAGTACTTC. The full variable domain, its missing parts supplied by reference TRBV2 and TRBJ2-7, is EPEVTQTPSHQVTQMGQEVILRCVPISNHLYFYWYRQILGQKVEFLVSFYNNEISEKSEIFDDQFSVERPDGSNFTLKIRSTKLEDSAMYFCASSARPLWQYFGPGTRLTVT.

Only a few counts were recorded for this clone. The rearrangement links TRBV4-3 to TRBJ2-5; D ambiguous. Germline V gives CDR1 LGHNA, CDR2 YSLEER. V gave up 4 bases and J gave up 2 bases, with 11 bases separating them. The CDR3 contains 14 residues. CDR3 bases: TGCGCCAGCAGCCGAACCGGGCGGCAAGAGACCCAGTACTTC. Encoded protein: CASSRTGRQETQYF.

This clone rates as large. CDR3 protein: CASSSRSWDTGELFF. The CDR3 coding sequence is TGCGCCAGCAGCTCCCGATCCTGGGACACCGGGGAGCTGTTTTTT. The V and J genes are TRBV5-1 and TRBJ2-2; the D is unclear. Germline V lookup: CDR1 SGHRS, CDR2 YFSETQ. The CDR3 consists of 15 residues. V was cut by 3 bases and J by 3 bases, with 12 bases left in between.

This chain connects TRBV5-1 to TRBJ1-2, with TRBD1 matching 8 bases. Per the germline V gene, CDR1 is SGHRS and CDR2 is YFSETQ. Trimming cost V 5 bases and J 8 bases; bases outside gene matches: 17. This CDR3 comprises 16 residues. CDR3 protein: CASRPTTLQGALGYTF. CDR3 nucleotides: TGCGCCAGCAGGCCTACCACCTTGCAGGGGGCATTGGGCTACACCTTC. The variable domain in full, completed from reference TRBV5-1 and TRBJ1-2, reads KAGVTQTPRYLIKTRGQQVTLSCSPISGHRSVSWYQQTPGQGLQFLFEYFSETQRNKGNFPGRFSGRQFSNSRSEMNVSTLELGDSALYLCASRPTTLQGALGYTFGSGTRLTVV.

This chain joins TRBV7-9 and TRBJ2-3; D may be TRBD2 (7 bases). Germline V gives CDR1 SEHNR, CDR2 FQNEAQ (reference sequence). This CDR3 contains 15 residues. Trimming shortened V by 6 bases and J by 6 bases, and 19 bases separated the two germline ends. The CDR3 DNA reads TGTGCCAGCAGTTCCGGGCGGGGGCCCCCGGATACGCAGTATTTT. As protein: CASSSGRGPPDTQYF.

The chain joins TRBV7-9 to TRBJ1-2; D is ambiguous. This CDR3 region has 15 residues. Germline loops: CDR1 SEHNR, CDR2 FQNEAQ (reference sequence). V gave up 5 bases and J gave up 2 bases, with 15 bases separating them. The CDR3 is CASSADHRSNYGYTF. The DNA for the CDR3 is TGTGCCAGCAGCGCGGATCATAGGAGCAACTATGGCTACACCTTC.

This chain uses TRBV4-1 with TRBJ2-1, with 9 bases lining up with TRBD1. V lost 6 bases to trimming and J lost 8 bases; unmatched junction nucleotides: 11. Germline CDR1 and CDR2: MGHRA and YSYEKL. The length of the CDR3 is 15 residues. CDR3 in DNA: TGCGCCAGCAGTCGAGCCCCAACAGGGGGCTATGAGCAGTTCTTC. Translated: CASSRAPTGGYEQFF.

This chain connects TRBV19 to TRBJ2-6; 9 bases align to TRBD1. Trimming took 10 bases from V and 0 from J; bases not matched to a gene: 4. The length of the CDR3 is 15 residues. CDR1 and CDR2 (germline): LNHDA, SQIVND (reference sequence). The CDR3 DNA sequence: TGTGCCACCGGACAGGGGAACTCTGGGGCCAACGTCCTGACTTTC. Residues: CATGQGNSGANVLTF.

J is TRBJ1-2 and V is TRBV7-9, with 7 bases that match TRBD1. V lost 7 bases to trimming and J lost 2 bases; unmatched junction nucleotides: 7. This CDR3 spans 14 amino acids. Germline V lookup: CDR1 SEHNR, CDR2 FQNEAQ (reference sequence). CDR3 DNA sequence: TGTGCCAGCACCCCCCGGGACAGCAACTATGGCTACACCTTC. Protein: CASTPRDSNYGYTF.

V usage is TRBV7-2 and J usage is TRBJ2-3; 7 nucleotides line up with TRBD1. The germline gives CDR1 SGHTA, CDR2 FQGNSA. This CDR3 is built from 15 residues. The V and J ends lost 3 bases and 11 bases, in that order; junction bases with no gene match: 14. The CDR3 coding sequence is TGTGCCAGCAGCTTGTCATACGCCACAGGGGAAAAGCAGTATTTT. It codes for CASSLSYATGEKQYF.

V gene TRBV20-1 combines with J gene TRBJ1-2; D is ambiguous. The CDR3 consists of 11 residues. Germline CDR1 is DFQATT and CDR2 is SNEGSKA (reference sequence). Trimming shortened V by 6 bases and J by 8 bases, and 13 bases separated the two germline ends. The CDR3 nucleotides are TGCAGTGCAATGATTACAGACGGCTACACCTTC. Protein: CSAMITDGYTF.

This clone has just a few counts. The V and J genes are TRBV18 and TRBJ1-1, with D possibly being TRBD1 (5 bases). CDR1 is KGHSH and CDR2 is LQKENI in the germline V gene. The CDR3 spans 16 residues. Trimming took 3 bases from V and 3 from J, leaving 17 bases between them. CDR3 nucleotides: TGTGCCAGCTCACCTCGGAACCAGGGAATGGACACTGAAGCTTTCTTT. As protein: CASSPRNQGMDTEAFF.

This clone was picked up a small number of times. The gene calls are TRBV2 and TRBJ1-6, with no clear D. Trimming left V 7 bases short and J 7 bases short, with 11 bases between. CDR1 is SNHLY and CDR2 is FYNNEI in the germline V gene. The CDR3 is 13 residues long. In DNA, the CDR3 is TGTGCCAGCACTACGACTTGGAATTCACCCCTCCACTTT. Amino acid sequence: CASTTTWNSPLHF.

The chain joins TRBV11-2 to TRBJ1-6; 10 nucleotides line up with TRBD1. V shed 5 bases and J 11 bases; nucleotides not matched to a gene: 9. Germline-derived CDR1 and CDR2 are SGHAT and FQNNGV. The CDR3 runs to 15 residues. The CDR3 DNA sequence: TGTGCCAGCAGCCCAAGGGACAGGGGACCGACACCCCTCCACTTT. Translating gives CASSPRDRGPTPLHF. The full variable domain, completed using reference TRBV11-2 and TRBJ1-6, is EAGVAQSPRYKIIEKRQSVAFWCNPISGHATLYWYQQILGQGPKLLIQFQNNGVVDDSQLPKDRFSAERLKGVDSTLKIQPAKLEDSAVYLCASSPRDRGPTPLHFGNGTRLTVT.

V usage is TRBV7-6 and J usage is TRBJ1-1; D is uncertain. The V end lost 4 bases, the J end lost 1 base, and 10 bases lay between the germline ends. CDR1 is SGHVS and CDR2 is FNYEAQ in the germline V gene. The CDR3 contains 14 residues. CDR3 nucleotides: TGTGCCAGCAGCTCCCGGACGGGGAACACTGAAGCTTTCTTT. This gives the protein CASSSRTGNTEAFF.

This clone was seen only a few times. The chain carries TRBV7-2 and TRBJ1-2; D gene ambiguous. Germline lookup yields CDR1 SGHTA and CDR2 FQGNSA. Trimming took off 5 bases at V and 8 bases at J, with 15 bases between the two ends. The CDR3 extends over 13 amino acids. Here the CDR3 reads CASSPTNFEGYTF. DNA of the CDR3: TGTGCCAGCAGCCCGACGAACTTCGAGGGCTACACCTTC.

The V gene is TRBV5-4, the J gene TRBJ2-5; 8 bases align to TRBD2. The CDR3 consists of 14 residues. V trimming: 3 bases; J trimming: 6 bases; junction bases outside the gene matches: 7. Germline CDR1 SGHNT, CDR2 YYREEE (reference sequence). The CDR3 DNA follows: TGTGCCAGCAGCTCCACCGGGACTAGTAAGACCCAGTACTTC. It encodes CASSSTGTSKTQYF.

The chain has TRBV27 and TRBJ2-2; 9 bases align to TRBD1. Germline V lookup: CDR1 MNHEY, CDR2 SMNVEV (reference sequence). The CDR3 length is 14 residues. V dropped 6 bases and J dropped 6; count of bases not matched to a gene: 5. CDR3 loop: CASRRDRVSGELFF. The CDR3 DNA is TGTGCCAGCAGGAGGGACAGGGTTTCCGGGGAGCTGTTTTTT.